Many counts were recorded for the clone carrying this T cell receptor beta chain. Its antigen is not identified. Germline V lookup: CDR1 MDHEN, CDR2 SYDVKM. This CDR3 is built from 12 residues. V was shortened by 4 bases and J by 3 bases, with 7 bases between the two germline ends. The source of the sample is a study of T cells after yellow fever vaccination. General observations from the study: FACS-sorted repertoires could contain abundant clonotypes contaminating from the bulk population.

One entry per CDR3 protein results from TCRdb running MiXCR on the 5' RACE reads. The sample lists under 400,000 distinct CDR3 sequences; more than 9% were seen once. This chain uses TRBV28 with TRBJ2-7; maybe TRBD1 (5 bases). The sequencing here drew on PBMCs, taken on the day of the first yellow fever vaccination. This TCR came from a man younger than 30 who received the YFV17D yellow fever vaccine. The DNA of the CDR3 is TGTGCCAGCAGTTCAGACAGCTACGAGCAGTACGTC. Translating gives CASSSDSYEQYV.